This T cell receptor (beta chain) derives from a study of blood T cell repertoires in COVID-19. Study at large: Collection of acute and convalescent COVID-19 samples took place in the United States, Italy and Spain. T cells, B-cell-depleted T cells, or PBMCs supplied cDNA or gDNA.

CDR1 is LGHNT, CDR2 FRNRAP, per germline. The V end lost 3 bases, the J end lost 0 bases, and 9 bases lay between the germline ends. This CDR3 region has 16 residues. Per the original methods: Nucleated cell counts were estimated from reference gene primer amplification. TCRdb's table, derived via immunoSEQ multiplex PCR, lists solely in-frame clones and lacks some. V, J and clone size are those of that table, while D and trimming were read from the DNA. The table lists about 290,000 clones, roughly 90% of them singletons, with roughly 4.8% in the top ten. Only one count was recorded for this clone. The TCR was taken from a man aged 35 to 55 with acute or convalescent COVID-19. Sequenced input: peripheral blood. This sequence joins TRBV12-5 and TRBJ2-6; weak D call: TRBD1 (6 bases). CDR3 bases: TGTGCTAGTGGTTTAAGGGGGTACTCTGGGGCCAACGTCCTGACTTTC. It is translated as CASGLRGYSGANVLTF.